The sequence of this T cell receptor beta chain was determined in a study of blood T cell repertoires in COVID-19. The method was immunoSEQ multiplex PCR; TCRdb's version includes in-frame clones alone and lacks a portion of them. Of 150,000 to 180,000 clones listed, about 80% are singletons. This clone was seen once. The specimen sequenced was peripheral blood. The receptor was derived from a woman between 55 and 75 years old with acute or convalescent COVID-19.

Here the CDR3 reads CATSAGTDNEQFF. CDR3 DNA: TGTGCCACCAGCGCTGGGACAGACAATGAGCAGTTCTTC. This rearrangement joins TRBV15 to TRBJ2-1; 7 positions match TRBD1. The germline V gene encodes CDR1 LNHNV and CDR2 YYDKDF (reference sequence). V lost 5 bases to trimming and J lost 5 bases; unmatched junction nucleotides: 3. The CDR3 has 13 amino acids.